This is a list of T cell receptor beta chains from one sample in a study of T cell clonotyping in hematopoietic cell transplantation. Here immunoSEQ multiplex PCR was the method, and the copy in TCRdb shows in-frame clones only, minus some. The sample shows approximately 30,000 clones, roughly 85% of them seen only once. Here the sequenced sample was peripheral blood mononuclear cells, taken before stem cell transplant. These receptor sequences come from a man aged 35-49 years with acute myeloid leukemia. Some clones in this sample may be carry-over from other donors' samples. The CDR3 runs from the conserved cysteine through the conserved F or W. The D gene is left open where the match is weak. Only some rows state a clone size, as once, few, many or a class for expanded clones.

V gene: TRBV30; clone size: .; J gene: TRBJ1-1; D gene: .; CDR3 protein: CAWSVGSGTEAFF; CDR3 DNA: TGTGCCTGGAGTGTGGGATCGGGCACTGAGGCTTTCTTT
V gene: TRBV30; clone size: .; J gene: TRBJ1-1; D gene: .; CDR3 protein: CAWSVRGRASMNTEAFF; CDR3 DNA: TGTGCCTGGAGTGTACGGGGCAGGGCTTCAATGAACACTGAAGCTTTCTTT
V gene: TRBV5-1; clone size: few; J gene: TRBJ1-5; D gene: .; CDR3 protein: CASSLGGGGSQPQHF; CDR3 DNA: TGCGCCAGCAGCCTGGGAGGAGGGGGAAGTCAGCCCCAGCATTTT
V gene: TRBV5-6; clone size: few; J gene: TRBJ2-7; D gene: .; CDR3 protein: CASSRAAIPTYEQYF; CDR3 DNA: TGTGCCAGCAGCCGAGCGGCAATTCCTACCTACGAGCAGTACTTC
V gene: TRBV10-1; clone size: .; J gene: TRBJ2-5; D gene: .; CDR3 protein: CASSETLRETQYF; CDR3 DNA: TGCGCCAGCAGCGAAACGCTTCGGGAGACCCAGTACTTC
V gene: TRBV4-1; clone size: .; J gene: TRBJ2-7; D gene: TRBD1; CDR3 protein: CASSDRQGWGEQYF; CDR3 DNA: TGCGCCAGCAGCGACCGACAGGGATGGGGCGAGCAGTACTTC
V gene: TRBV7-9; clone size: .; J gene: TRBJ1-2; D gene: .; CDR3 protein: CASSLAEWTNGYTF; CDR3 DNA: TGTGCCAGCAGCTTAGCGGAGTGGACAAATGGCTACACCTTC
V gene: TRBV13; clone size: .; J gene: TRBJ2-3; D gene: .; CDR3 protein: CASSSGEAGLADTQYF; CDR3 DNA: TGTGCCAGCAGCTCGGGGGAGGCGGGGCTAGCAGATACGCAGTATTTT
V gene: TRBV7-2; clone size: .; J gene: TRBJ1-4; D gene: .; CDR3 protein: CASSRRTALNEKLFF; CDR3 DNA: TGTGCCAGCAGCCGTAGGACAGCCTTAAATGAAAAACTGTTTTTT
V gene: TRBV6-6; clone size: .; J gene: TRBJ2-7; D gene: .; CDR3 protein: CASSLVGGDEQYF; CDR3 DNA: TGTGCCAGCAGCCTCGTGGGGGGCGACGAGCAGTACTTC
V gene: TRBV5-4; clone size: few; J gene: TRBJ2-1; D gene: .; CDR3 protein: CASSLTWADNEQFF; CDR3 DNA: TGTGCCAGCAGCTTGACCTGGGCCGACAATGAGCAGTTCTTC
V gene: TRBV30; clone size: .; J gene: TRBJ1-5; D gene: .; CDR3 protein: CAWSLQGNQPQHF; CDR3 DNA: TGTGCCTGGAGTTTGCAAGGCAATCAGCCCCAGCATTTT
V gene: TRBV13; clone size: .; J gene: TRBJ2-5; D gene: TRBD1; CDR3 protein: CASSRTGGQGTQYF; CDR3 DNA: TGTGCCAGCAGCCGGACAGGTGGGCAGGGGACCCAGTACTTC
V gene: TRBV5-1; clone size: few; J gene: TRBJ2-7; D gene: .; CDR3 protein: CASSPSGGSYEQYF; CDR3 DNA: TGCGCCAGCAGCCCGAGCGGCGGCTCCTACGAGCAGTACTTC
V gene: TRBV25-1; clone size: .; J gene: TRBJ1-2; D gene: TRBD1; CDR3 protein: CASSGDRPNYGYTF; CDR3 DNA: TGTGCCAGCAGTGGGGACAGGCCGAACTATGGCTACACCTTC
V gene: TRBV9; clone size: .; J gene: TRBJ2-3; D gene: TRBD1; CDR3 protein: CASSVVAQGADTQYF; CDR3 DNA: TGTGCCAGCAGCGTAGTTGCACAGGGGGCAGATACGCAGTATTTT
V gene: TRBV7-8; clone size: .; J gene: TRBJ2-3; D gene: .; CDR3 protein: CASSLAGGRTTDTQYF; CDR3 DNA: TGTGCCAGCAGCTTAGCGGGCGGCCGCACCACAGATACGCAGTATTTT
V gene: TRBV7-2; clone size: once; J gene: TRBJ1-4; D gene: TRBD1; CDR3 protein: CASSLGNRGQEKLFF; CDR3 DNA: TGTGCCAGCAGCTTAGGTAACAGGGGGCAAGAAAAACTGTTTTTT
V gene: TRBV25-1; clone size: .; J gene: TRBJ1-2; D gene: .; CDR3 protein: CASSEQGRIYGYTF; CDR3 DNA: TGTGCCAGCAGTGAACAGGGGAGGATTTATGGCTACACCTTC
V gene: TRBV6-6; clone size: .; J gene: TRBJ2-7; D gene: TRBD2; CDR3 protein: CASGRTSGFEQYF; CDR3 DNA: TGTGCCAGCGGGCGGACTAGCGGCTTTGAGCAGTACTTC
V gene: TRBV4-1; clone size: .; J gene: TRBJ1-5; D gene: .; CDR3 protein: CASSQSDRRQPQHF; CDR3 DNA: TGCGCCAGCAGCCAATCCGACAGGCGTCAGCCCCAGCATTTT
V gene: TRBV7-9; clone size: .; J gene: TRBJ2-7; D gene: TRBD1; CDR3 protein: CASSRDRPYEQYF; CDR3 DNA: TGTGCCAGCAGCCGGGACAGGCCGTACGAGCAGTACTTC
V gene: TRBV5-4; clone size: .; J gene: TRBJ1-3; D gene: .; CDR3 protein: CASRRQGGDTIYF; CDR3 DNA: TGTGCCAGCAGGAGGCAGGGCGGAGACACCATATATTTT
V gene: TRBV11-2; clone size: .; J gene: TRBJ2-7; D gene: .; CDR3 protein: CASSAALYEQYF; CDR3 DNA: TGTGCCAGCAGCGCCGCCCTCTACGAGCAGTACTTC
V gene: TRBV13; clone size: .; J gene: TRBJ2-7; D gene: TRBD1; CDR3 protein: CASSLGHQDRAGGEYF; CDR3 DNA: TGTGCCAGCAGCTTAGGTCACCAGGACAGGGCCGGAGGGGAGTACTTC
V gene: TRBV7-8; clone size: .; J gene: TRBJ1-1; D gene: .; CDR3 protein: CASSLDRNTEAFF; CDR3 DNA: TGTGCCAGCAGCTTAGACAGGAACACTGAAGCTTTCTTT
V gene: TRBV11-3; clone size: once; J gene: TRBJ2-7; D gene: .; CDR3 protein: CASRRQGAVSEQYF; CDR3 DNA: TGTGCCAGCCGCAGGCAGGGCGCGGTGAGCGAGCAGTACTTC
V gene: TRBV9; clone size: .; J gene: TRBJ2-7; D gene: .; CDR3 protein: CASSVQLGGEQYF; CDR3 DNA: TGTGCCAGCAGCGTCCAGCTGGGGGGCGAGCAGTACTTC
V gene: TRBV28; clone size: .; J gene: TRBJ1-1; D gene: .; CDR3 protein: CASSPHGGATGTEAFF; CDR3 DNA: TGTGCCAGCAGTCCCCACGGGGGGGCGACTGGCACTGAAGCTTTCTTT
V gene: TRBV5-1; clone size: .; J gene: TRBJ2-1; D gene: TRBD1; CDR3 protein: CASSLGGTGGDNEQFF; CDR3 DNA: TGCGCCAGCAGCTTGGGAGGGACAGGGGGGGACAATGAGCAGTTCTTC
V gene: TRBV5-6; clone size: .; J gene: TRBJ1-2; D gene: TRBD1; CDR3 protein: CASSFGTENGYTF; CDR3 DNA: TGTGCCAGCAGCTTCGGGACAGAGAACGGCTACACCTTC
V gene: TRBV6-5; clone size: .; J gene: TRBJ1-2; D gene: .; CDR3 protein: CASSYRINYGYTF; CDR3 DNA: TGTGCCAGCAGTTACAGGATTAACTATGGCTACACCTTC
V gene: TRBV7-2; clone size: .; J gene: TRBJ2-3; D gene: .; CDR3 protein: CASSSRYTQYF; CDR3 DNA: TGTGCCAGCAGCTCCCGATATACGCAGTATTTT
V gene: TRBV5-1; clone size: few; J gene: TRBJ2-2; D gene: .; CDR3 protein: CASSDLTGELFF; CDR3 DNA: TGCGCCAGCAGCGATCTCACCGGGGAGCTGTTTTTT
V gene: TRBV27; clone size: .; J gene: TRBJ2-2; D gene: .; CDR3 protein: CASRTTRSTGELFF; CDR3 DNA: TGTGCCAGCAGGACCACTAGGTCCACCGGGGAGCTGTTTTTT
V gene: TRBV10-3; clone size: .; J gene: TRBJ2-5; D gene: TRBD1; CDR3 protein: CAISPGAGGVWQETQYF; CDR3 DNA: TGTGCCATCAGTCCTGGGGCAGGGGGTGTTTGGCAAGAGACCCAGTACTTC
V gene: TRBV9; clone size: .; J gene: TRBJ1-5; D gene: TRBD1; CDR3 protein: CASSVGQNNQPQHF; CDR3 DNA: TGTGCCAGCAGCGTGGGACAGAACAATCAGCCCCAGCATTTT
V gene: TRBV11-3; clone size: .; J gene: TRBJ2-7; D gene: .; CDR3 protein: CASSFSQGFSYEQYF; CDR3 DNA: TGTGCCAGCAGCTTCTCACAGGGCTTCTCCTACGAGCAGTACTTC
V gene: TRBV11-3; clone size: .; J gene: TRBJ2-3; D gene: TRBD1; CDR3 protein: CASSLVEWPGTGGTDTQYF; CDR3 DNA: TGTGCCAGCAGCTTAGTGGAATGGCCCGGGACAGGGGGCACAGATACGCAGTATTTT
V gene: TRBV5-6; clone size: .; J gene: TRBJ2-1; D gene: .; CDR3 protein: CASSLGMNEQFF; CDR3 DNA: TGTGCCAGCAGCCTAGGGATGAATGAGCAGTTCTTC
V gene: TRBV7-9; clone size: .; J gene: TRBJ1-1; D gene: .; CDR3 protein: CASSLQGNTEAFF; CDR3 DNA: TGTGCCAGCAGCTTGCAGGGGAACACTGAAGCTTTCTTT
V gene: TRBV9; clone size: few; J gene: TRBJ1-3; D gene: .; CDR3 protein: CASSVGPGVGNTIYF; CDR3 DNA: TGTGCCAGCAGCGTCGGACCAGGGGTCGGGAACACCATATATTTT
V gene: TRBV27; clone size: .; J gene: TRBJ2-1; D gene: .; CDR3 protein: CASSWAAVDNEQFF; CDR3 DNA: TGTGCCAGCAGTTGGGCAGCGGTGGACAATGAGCAGTTCTTC
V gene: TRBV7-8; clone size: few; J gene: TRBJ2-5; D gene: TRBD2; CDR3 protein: CASSSTYGLAGGPGKETQYF; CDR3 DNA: TGTGCCAGCAGCTCCACCTACGGACTAGCGGGAGGGCCGGGGAAAGAGACCCAGTACTTC
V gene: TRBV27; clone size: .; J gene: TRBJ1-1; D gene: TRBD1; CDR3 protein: CASRDGTANTEAFF; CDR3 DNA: TGTGCCAGCAGGGACGGGACAGCGAACACTGAAGCTTTCTTT
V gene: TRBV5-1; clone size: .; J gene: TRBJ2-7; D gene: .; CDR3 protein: CASSLAGGGDEQYF; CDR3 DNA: TGCGCCAGCAGCTTGGCCGGCGGAGGGGACGAGCAGTACTTC